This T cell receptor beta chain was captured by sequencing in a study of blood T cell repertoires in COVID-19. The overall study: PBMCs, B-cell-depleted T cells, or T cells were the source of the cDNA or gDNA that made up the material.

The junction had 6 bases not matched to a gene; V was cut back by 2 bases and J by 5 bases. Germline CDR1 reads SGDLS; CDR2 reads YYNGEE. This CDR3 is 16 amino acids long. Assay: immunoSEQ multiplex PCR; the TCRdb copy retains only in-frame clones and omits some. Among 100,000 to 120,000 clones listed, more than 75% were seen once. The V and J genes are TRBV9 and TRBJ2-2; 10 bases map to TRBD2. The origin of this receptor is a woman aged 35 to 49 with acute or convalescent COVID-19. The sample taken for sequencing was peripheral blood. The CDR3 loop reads CASSVGLAGGTGELFF. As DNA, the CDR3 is TGTGCCAGCAGCGTTGGCTTAGCGGGAGGAACCGGGGAGCTGTTTTTT.